This entry describes one T cell receptor beta chain. The target antigen is unknown. This entry comes from a study of CD8 T cells in ankylosing spondylitis. The study's findings and limits: Ankylosing spondylitis blood appeared to carry a characteristic TCR beta motif of roughly eight highly homologous variants.

Preparation of TCR beta libraries was done by quantitative 5'-RACE with molecular barcodes. TCRdb reprocessed the 5' RACE reads with MiXCR, giving one entry per CDR3 protein. Among about 220,000 distinct CDR3 sequences, roughly 18% were seen once, and the ten largest hold 42%. The sequence came from a male donor with ankylosing spondylitis. The sample comprised blood, either unsorted or a sorted T cell fraction (not recorded which).

For the CDR3, the DNA is TGTGCCACCAGTACCGGGCTGGGTGGCTACACCTTC. Its translation is CATSTGLGGYTF. The V call is TRBV24-1, the J call TRBJ1-2; D ambiguous. Trimming left V 6 bases short and J 7 bases short, with 11 bases between. The CDR3 is 12 residues long. The germline gives CDR1 KGHDR, CDR2 SFDVKD.